This note documents a single T cell receptor (beta chain) sequence. Antigen: not known. Other nucleotide sequences from this sample produce the same CDR3. The sample belongs to a study of somatic mutations in cytotoxic T cells in rheumatoid arthritis. Study-level information: Patient blood was drawn as 30 ml EDTA; the draw came right after diagnosis and before any treatment.

Looked up from germline, CDR1 is MNHEY and CDR2 is SMNVEV (reference sequence). This CDR3 comprises 16 residues. V was pared by 2 bases and J by 2 bases, with 6 bases of the junction left unmatched. Assay used: immunoSEQ multiplex PCR; TCRdb lists only in-frame clones, some missing. The table includes thousands of clones, around 76% detected once. Study-level findings and limits: Statistically, CD8+ T-cell clonality was not significantly distinct between individuals with rheumatoid arthritis and age-matched healthy controls.

The sample comprised CD8+ T cells sorted from blood. V and J are TRBV27 and TRBJ1-5; 7 bases are a match to TRBD1. The TCR originated in an adult with rheumatoid arthritis. The CDR3: CASSLDGQVGNQPQHF. The CDR3, as DNA: TGTGCCAGCAGTTTAGACGGACAGGTCGGCAATCAGCCCCAGCATTTT.